This paragraph reports one T cell receptor beta chain. Its antigen remains unidentified. The data were obtained in a study of spatial heterogeneity in lung cancer. Study information: Beta-chain sequences consistently outnumbered alpha-chain sequences in detection.

Study-wide results and caveats: The study found ubiquitous expanded tumor TCRs in blood more at resection than follow-up.

The time point is: sample taken at primary tumor resection. Tumor, nontumor lung or frozen PBMC supplied whole RNA, sequenced without sorting. Samples came from 72 TRACERx patients with untreated early-stage lung cancer. Trimming at V came to 0 bases and at J to 4 bases, leaving 8 bases not matched to a gene. The CDR3 length is 17 residues. Germline CDR1 MNHEY, CDR2 SVGEGT. A single record per CDR3 protein comes from TCRdb applying MiXCR to the 5' RACE reads. The sample has tens of thousands of distinct CDR3 sequences, less than 15% seen once; the top ten hold about two fifths. This TCR was sampled from a male donor with early-stage non-small cell lung cancer. The chain carries TRBV6-2 or TRBV6-3 and TRBJ2-5, with 10 bases lining up with TRBD2. Sequenced material: PBMCs, taken at surgery. CDR3 sequence (DNA): TGTGCCAGCAGTTACTCGACCCTAGCGGGAGTCTCAGAGACCCAGTACTTC. This encodes CASSYSTLAGVSETQYF.